The next 22 T cell receptor beta chains were all read from a single sample in a study of control samples from healthy donors and cancer patients. Some clones are missing from TCRdb's copy, which holds only in-frame ones; the method was immunoSEQ multiplex PCR. The table shows some 140,000 clones, with approximately 92% occurring only once. The sequenced sample was blood. All receptors derive from a man aged 25-45 years in good health.

V is TRBV30 and J is TRBJ2-1; 7 bases are shared with TRBD2. This CDR3 spans 15 amino acids. Germline V gives CDR1 GTSNPN, CDR2 SVGIG (reference sequence). V dropped 3 bases and J dropped 2; count of bases not matched to a gene: 7. The CDR3 loop reads CAWSLAELTYNEQFF. DNA of the CDR3: TGTGCCTGGAGCCTAGCGGAACTAACCTACAATGAGCAGTTCTTC.

The genes are TRBV4-1 and TRBJ1-5; D remains unclear. V lost 6 bases and J lost 0, with 9 bases in between. The CDR3 has 14 residues. Germline loops: CDR1 MGHRA, CDR2 YSYEKL. The CDR3 region is CASRAIGSNQPQHF. CDR3 DNA sequence: TGCGCCAGCAGGGCCATAGGTAGCAATCAGCCCCAGCATTTT.

The rearrangement links TRBV7-6 to TRBJ1-1; the D gene is possibly TRBD1 (5 bases). The CDR3 sequence is 15 residues long. Germline CDR1 reads SGHVS; CDR2 reads FNYEAQ. With 1 base removed from V and 5 bases from J, the gap between germline ends came to 14 bases. This chain's CDR3 is CASSLEDSGRTEAFF. CDR3 in DNA: TGTGCCAGCAGCTTAGAAGATTCGGGGCGAACTGAAGCTTTCTTT.

The chain uses TRBV13 and TRBJ2-7; D gene ambiguous. The length of the CDR3 is 12 residues. Trimming took off 4 bases at V and 3 bases at J, with 7 bases between the two ends. Per the germline V gene, CDR1 is PRHDT and CDR2 is FYEKMQ (reference sequence). CDR3 region: CASSSEGYEQYF. CDR3 DNA sequence: TGTGCCAGCAGCTCCGAAGGCTACGAGCAGTACTTC.

With respect to this clone: Because it lacks the conserved phenylalanine or tryptophan at the end, this CDR3 is likely a read error. Because the CDR3's place on the DNA is in doubt, the DNA is left out and the CDR3 is given as listed by TCRdb. The chain recombines TRBV25-1 with TRBJ1-2; the D call of TRBD1 is as the table states it, not checked on the DNA. The germline gives CDR1 MGHDK, CDR2 SYGVNS. The CDR3 totals 14 residues, both ends included. CDR3 in amino acids: CASSAPTGYGRWYV.

V and J are TRBV19 and TRBJ1-5; D is unclear. Trimming took 5 bases from V and 1 from J, leaving 12 bases between them. The CDR3 is 15 amino acids. Germline CDR1 is LNHDA and CDR2 is SQIVND (reference sequence). CDR3 bases: TGTGCCAGTAGTTCCCTTGATCGGAGCAATCAGCCCCAGCATTTT. Encoded protein: CASSSLDRSNQPQHF.

The chain is built from TRBV28 and TRBJ1-3; 8 bases are shared with TRBD1. This CDR3 has 16 amino acids. Germline V lookup: CDR1 MDHEN, CDR2 SYDVKM. V lost 2 bases, J lost 5 bases, and 8 bases stayed unmatched. In DNA form, the CDR3 reads TGTGCCAGCAGTTTAATGGGACAGGCGAAGCGAAACACCATATATTTT. This gives the protein CASSLMGQAKRNTIYF.

This clone showed up just once. The V and J genes are TRBV18 and TRBJ2-7; 11 bases fit TRBD2. The CDR3 is 22 amino acids. V was pared by 1 base and J by 6 bases, with 26 bases of the junction left unmatched. CDR1 and CDR2 (germline): KGHSH, LQKENI. Written as DNA, the CDR3 is TGTGCCAGCTCACCACTTAGGACCGGGACAACTAGCGGGAGATTCACCGCGCGCGAGCAGTACTTC. Translation gives CASSPLRTGTTSGRFTAREQYF.

In its sample, this clone was seen once. The V gene is TRBV30, the J gene TRBJ1-2; no clear D. Germline V gene lookup returns CDR1 GTSNPN and CDR2 SVGIG (reference sequence). This CDR3 comprises 13 residues. Trimming removed 1 base from V and 5 bases from J, with 11 bases in between. This CDR3 is CAWSGRSGYGYTF. Here the CDR3 DNA reads TGTGCCTGGAGTGGTAGGTCTGGGTATGGCTACACCTTC.

The chain has TRBV5-1 and TRBJ1-6, with a possible D match to TRBD1 (5 bases). There are 16 residues in the CDR3. Germline CDR1 is SGHRS and CDR2 is YFSETQ. Trimming took 5 bases from V and 6 from J, leaving 18 bases between them. CDR3 protein: CASSMEGTQINSPLHF. DNA of the CDR3: TGCGCCAGCAGTATGGAGGGGACGCAGATTAATTCACCCCTCCACTTT.

The gene calls are TRBV19 and TRBJ1-2; D is unresolved. Germline-derived CDR1 and CDR2 are LNHDA and SQIVND (reference sequence). CDR3 size: 12 residues. V lost 7 bases to trimming and J lost 4 bases, with 10 bases between them. The CDR3 loop reads CASTASSYGYTF. The CDR3 nucleotides are TGTGCCAGTACTGCCTCTAGCTATGGCTACACCTTC. The variable domain in full, with the rest retrieved from reference TRBV19 and TRBJ1-2, is DGGITQSPKYLFRKEGQNVTLSCEQNLNHDAMYWYRQDPGQGLRLIYYSQIVNDFQKGDIAEGYSVSREKKESFPLTVTSAQKNPTAFYLCASTASSYGYTFGSGTRLTVV.

The genes are TRBV19 and TRBJ1-5; D possibly corresponds to TRBD1 (5 bases). Germline V CDR1 and CDR2: LNHDA, SQIVND (reference sequence). V was trimmed by 3 bases and J by 0 bases, leaving 21 bases between them. The CDR3 is 19 amino acids. The CDR3 here is CASSILSVPGLVSNQPQHF. Here the CDR3 DNA reads TGTGCCAGTAGTATCCTTTCCGTCCCGGGACTAGTTAGCAATCAGCCCCAGCATTTT.

The chain employs TRBV3-1 (or the pseudogene TRBV3-2) and TRBJ2-7, with TRBD2 identical over 11 bases. CDR1 is LGHDT and CDR2 is YNNKEL in the germline V gene (reference sequence). V dropped 4 bases and J dropped 7; count of bases not matched to a gene: 6. The CDR3 length is 14 residues. CDR3 DNA: TGTGCCAGCAGCCTAGCGGGAGGGCCTACAGAGCAGTACTTC. Its translation: CASSLAGGPTEQYF.

V is TRBV12-3 or TRBV12-4 and J is TRBJ1-1, with unresolved D. The CDR3 loop spans 13 amino acids. The V and J ends lost 4 bases and 1 base respectively, with 7 bases between them. CDR3 nucleotides: TGTGCCAGCAGTTCAAAACCGAACACTGAAGCTTTCTTT. Translated, it gives CASSSKPNTEAFF.

A note on this clone: This specimen includes other DNA sequences encoding the same CDR3. The chain couples TRBV9 to TRBJ1-1, with D maybe TRBD1 (6 bases). The CDR3 runs 17 residues. CDR1 and CDR2 from the germline V gene are SGDLS and YYNGEE. V dropped 0 bases and J dropped 4 bases, with 19 bases sitting between them. DNA for the CDR3: TGTGCCAGCAGCGTAGTCCCATATTGGGGGCGAGGCACTGAAGCTTTCTTT. This encodes CASSVVPYWGRGTEAFF.

J is TRBJ1-1 and V is TRBV9; no definite D call. The germline V gene has CDR1 SGDLS and CDR2 YYNGEE. V was trimmed by 4 bases and J by 7 bases, leaving 14 bases between them. This CDR3 region has 13 residues. The CDR3 DNA is TGTGCCAGCAGCATCGACGCGGGGAGTGAAGCTTTCTTT. Its protein is CASSIDAGSEAFF.

The chain combines TRBV28 with TRBJ2-7, with D unclear. Per germline, CDR1 MDHEN and CDR2 SYDVKM. The ends were cut back, 2 bases at V and 5 bases at J, with 7 bases in the middle. CDR3 length: 12 residues. CDR3 sequence (DNA): TGTGCCAGCAGTTTACTAAACCACGAGCAGTACTTC. Translating gives CASSLLNHEQYF.

V usage is TRBV6-1 and J usage is TRBJ1-2, with D possibly TRBD1 on 5 matching bases. Trimming shortened V by 2 bases and J by 4 bases, and 14 bases separated the two germline ends. Germline V lookup: CDR1 MNHNS, CDR2 SASEGT. The CDR3 sequence is 15 residues long. The CDR3 reads CASSETTEGFYGYTF. CDR3 nucleotide sequence: TGTGCCAGCAGTGAAACAACCGAGGGGTTCTATGGCTACACCTTC.

This rearrangement joins TRBV28 to TRBJ1-1; 7 bases match TRBD1. Unmatched junction bases numbered 15, after V lost 8 bases and J lost 0 bases. Germline V gene sequence: CDR1 MDHEN, CDR2 SYDVKM. The CDR3 sequence is 17 residues long. CDR3 protein: CASSPSGQGVMNTEAFF. Written as DNA, the CDR3 is TGTGCCAGCTCCCCGTCCGGCCAGGGGGTGATGAACACTGAAGCTTTCTTT.

This sequence joins TRBV16 and TRBJ2-5, with D maybe TRBD2 (5 bases). V dropped 3 bases and J dropped 5 bases, with 13 bases sitting between them. Germline assignment: CDR1 KGHSY and CDR2 FQNENV. CDR3 length: 14 amino acids. The CDR3 loop is CASSHELVTETQYF. Here the CDR3 DNA reads TGTGCCAGCAGCCATGAACTAGTCACGGAGACCCAGTACTTC.

V usage is TRBV5-4 and J usage is TRBJ2-5; TRBD1 matches 10 bases. The CDR3 spans 16 residues. CDR1 is SGHNT, CDR2 YYREEE, per germline (reference sequence). The trim removed 3 bases at V and 5 bases at J, leaving 10 bases unmatched. For the CDR3, the DNA is TGTGCCAGCAGCTCTCAGGGGACAGGGGTAAAGGAGACCCAGTACTTC. Protein product: CASSSQGTGVKETQYF.

The chain uses TRBV5-6 and TRBJ1-1; TRBD1 might be the D (6 bases). This CDR3 is built from 16 residues. Between the trimmed V and J ends, which lost 1 base and 1 base, there was a span of 14 bases. The germline gives CDR1 SGHDT, CDR2 YYEEEE. The CDR3 nucleotides read TGTGCCAGCAGCTTGCGTTTCGGCAGGGGGAACACTGAAGCTTTCTTT. Translation gives CASSLRFGRGNTEAFF.